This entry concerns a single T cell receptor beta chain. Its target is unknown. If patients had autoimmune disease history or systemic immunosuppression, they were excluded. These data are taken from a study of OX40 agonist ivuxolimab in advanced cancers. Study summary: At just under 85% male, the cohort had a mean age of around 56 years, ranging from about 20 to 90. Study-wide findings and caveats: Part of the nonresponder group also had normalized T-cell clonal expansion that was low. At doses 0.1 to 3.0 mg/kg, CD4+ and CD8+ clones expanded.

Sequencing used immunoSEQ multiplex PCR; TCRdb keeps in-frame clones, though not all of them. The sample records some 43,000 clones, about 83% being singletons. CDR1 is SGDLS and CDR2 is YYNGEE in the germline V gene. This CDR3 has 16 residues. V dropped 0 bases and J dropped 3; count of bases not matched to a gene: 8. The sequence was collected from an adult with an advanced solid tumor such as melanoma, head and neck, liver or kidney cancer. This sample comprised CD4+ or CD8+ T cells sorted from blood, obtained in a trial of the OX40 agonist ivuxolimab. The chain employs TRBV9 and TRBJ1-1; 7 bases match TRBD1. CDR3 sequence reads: CASSVGWRGLDTEAFF. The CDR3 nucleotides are TGTGCCAGCAGCGTAGGTTGGAGGGGGCTTGACACTGAAGCTTTCTTT.